The present entry profiles one T cell receptor beta chain with its context. V lost 5 bases, J lost 11 bases, and 8 bases stayed unmatched. Germline CDR1 and CDR2: MNHEY and SVGAGI. This CDR3 spans 14 amino acids. This specimen belongs to a study of blood T cell repertoires in COVID-19. Whole-study context: Collection of acute and convalescent COVID-19 samples took place in the United States, Italy and Spain. T cells, B-cell-depleted T cells, or PBMCs provided the cDNA or gDNA that served as material.

The authors' processing: Reference gene primer amplification gave estimated nucleated cell counts. Clones were sequenced by immunoSEQ multiplex PCR, and TCRdb holds only the in-frame ones, with some missing. Clone size and the V and J calls come from that table; the DNA yielded D and trimming. The data contain roughly 330,000 clones, about 82% of them seen just once; the ten biggest clones take up about 1.7%. Input material: peripheral blood. The receptor comes from a woman aged 50 to 60 with acute or convalescent COVID-19. The J gene is TRBJ1-6, the V gene TRBV6-5; 8 bases map to TRBD1. The DNA of the CDR3 is TGTGCCAGCAGTCCCCGGACAGGGAAGACACCCCTCCACTTT. Its translation is CASSPRTGKTPLHF.